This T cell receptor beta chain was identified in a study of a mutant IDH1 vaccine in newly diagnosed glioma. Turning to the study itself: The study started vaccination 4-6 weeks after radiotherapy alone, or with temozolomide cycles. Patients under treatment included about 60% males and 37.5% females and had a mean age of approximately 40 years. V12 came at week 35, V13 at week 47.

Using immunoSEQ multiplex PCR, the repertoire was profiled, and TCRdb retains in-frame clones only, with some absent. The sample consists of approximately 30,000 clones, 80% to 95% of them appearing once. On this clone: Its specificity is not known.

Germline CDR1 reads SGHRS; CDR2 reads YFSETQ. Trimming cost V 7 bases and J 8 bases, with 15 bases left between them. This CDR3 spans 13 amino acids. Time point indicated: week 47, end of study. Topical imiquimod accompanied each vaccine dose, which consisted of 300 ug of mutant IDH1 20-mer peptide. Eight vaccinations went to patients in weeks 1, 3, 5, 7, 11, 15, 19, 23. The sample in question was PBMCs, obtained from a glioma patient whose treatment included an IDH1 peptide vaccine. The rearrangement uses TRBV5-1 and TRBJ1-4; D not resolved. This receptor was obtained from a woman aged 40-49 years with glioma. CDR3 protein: CASGLPGGEKLFF. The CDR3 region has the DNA TGCGCCAGCGGTCTTCCCGGAGGGGAAAAACTGTTTTTT.